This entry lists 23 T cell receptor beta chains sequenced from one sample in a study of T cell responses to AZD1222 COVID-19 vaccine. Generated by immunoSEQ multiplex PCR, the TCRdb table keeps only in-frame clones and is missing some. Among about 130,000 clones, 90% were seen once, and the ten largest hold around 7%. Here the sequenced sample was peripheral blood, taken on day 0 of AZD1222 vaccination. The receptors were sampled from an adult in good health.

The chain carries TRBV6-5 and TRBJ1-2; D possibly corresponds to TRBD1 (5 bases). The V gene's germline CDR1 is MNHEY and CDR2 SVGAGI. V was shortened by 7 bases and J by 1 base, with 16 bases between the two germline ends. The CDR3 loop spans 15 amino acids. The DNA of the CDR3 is TGTGCCAGCACCCCCGGGGCGATGTTTAACTATGGCTACACCTTC. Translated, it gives CASTPGAMFNYGYTF.

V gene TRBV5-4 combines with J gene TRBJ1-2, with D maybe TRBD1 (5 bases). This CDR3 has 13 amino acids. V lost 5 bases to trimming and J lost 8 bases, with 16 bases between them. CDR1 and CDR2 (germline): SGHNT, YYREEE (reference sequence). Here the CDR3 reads CASRERDRVGYTF. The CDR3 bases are TGTGCCAGCAGGGAACGGGACCGAGTGGGCTACACCTTC. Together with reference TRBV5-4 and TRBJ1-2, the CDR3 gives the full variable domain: ETGVTQSPTHLIKTRGQQVTLRCSSQSGHNTVSWYQQALGQGPQFIFQYYREEENGRGNFPPRFSGLQFPNYSSELNVNALELDDSALYLCASRERDRVGYTFGSGTRLTVV.

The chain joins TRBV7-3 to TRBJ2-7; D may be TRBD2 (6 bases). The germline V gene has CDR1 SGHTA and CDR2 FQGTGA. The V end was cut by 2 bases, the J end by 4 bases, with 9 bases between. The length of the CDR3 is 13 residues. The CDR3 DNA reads TGTGCCAGCAGCTTAGGGGAGGCATACGAGCAGTACTTC. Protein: CASSLGEAYEQYF.

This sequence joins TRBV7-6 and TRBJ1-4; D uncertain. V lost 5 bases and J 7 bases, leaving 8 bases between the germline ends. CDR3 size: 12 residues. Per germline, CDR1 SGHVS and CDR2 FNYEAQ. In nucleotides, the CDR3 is TGTGCCAGCAGCCCGTCTAGTGAAAAACTGTTTTTT. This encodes CASSPSSEKLFF. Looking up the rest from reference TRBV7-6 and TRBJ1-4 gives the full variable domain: GAGVSQSPRYKVTKRGQDVALRCDPISGHVSLYWYRQALGQGPEFLTYFNYEAQQDKSGLPNDRFSAERPEGSISTLTIQRTEQRDSAMYRCASSPSSEKLFFGSGTQLSVL.

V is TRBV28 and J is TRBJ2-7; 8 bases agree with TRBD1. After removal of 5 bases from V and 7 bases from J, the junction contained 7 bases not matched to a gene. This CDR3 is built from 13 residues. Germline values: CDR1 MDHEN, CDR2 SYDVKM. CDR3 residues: CASSPTGAWEQYF. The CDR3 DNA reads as TGTGCCAGCAGTCCGACAGGGGCCTGGGAGCAGTACTTC.

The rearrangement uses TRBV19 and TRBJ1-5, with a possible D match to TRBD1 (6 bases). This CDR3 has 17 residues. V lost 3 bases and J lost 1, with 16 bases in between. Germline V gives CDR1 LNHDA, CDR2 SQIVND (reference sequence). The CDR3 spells CASSMWSGAGSNQPQHF. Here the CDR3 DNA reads TGTGCCAGTAGTATGTGGTCAGGGGCTGGGAGCAATCAGCCCCAGCATTTT.

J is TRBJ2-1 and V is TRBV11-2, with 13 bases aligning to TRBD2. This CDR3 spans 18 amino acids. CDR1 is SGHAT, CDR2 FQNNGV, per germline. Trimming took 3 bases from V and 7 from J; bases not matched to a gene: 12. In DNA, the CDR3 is TGTGCCAGCAGCTTTCTTGGACTAGCGGGGGCACTCGGAAATGAGCAGTTCTTC. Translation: CASSFLGLAGALGNEQFF.

This CDR3 is CAISEQGTGAYGYTF. The CDR3 DNA reads TGTGCCATCAGTGAACAGGGGACAGGAGCTTATGGCTACACCTTC. This chain connects TRBV10-3 to TRBJ1-2; 8 nucleotides agree with TRBD1. This CDR3 has 15 amino acids. Germline V gene sequence: CDR1 ENHRY, CDR2 SYGVKD. With 3 bases clipped from V and 5 bases from J, the junction kept 8 bases outside the gene matches.

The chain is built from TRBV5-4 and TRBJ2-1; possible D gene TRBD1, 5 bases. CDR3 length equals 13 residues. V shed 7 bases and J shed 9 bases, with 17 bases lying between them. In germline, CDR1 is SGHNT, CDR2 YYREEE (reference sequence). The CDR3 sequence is CASSLTGASEQFF. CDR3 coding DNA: TGTGCCAGCTCGCTCACTGGGGCGAGTGAGCAGTTCTTC.

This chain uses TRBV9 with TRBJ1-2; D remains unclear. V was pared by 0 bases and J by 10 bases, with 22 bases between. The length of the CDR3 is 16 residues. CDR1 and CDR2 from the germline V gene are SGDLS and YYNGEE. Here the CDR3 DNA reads TGTGCCAGCAGCGTAGCTTTGGGAGAGACAACCACCATCTACACCTTC. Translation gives CASSVALGETTTIYTF.

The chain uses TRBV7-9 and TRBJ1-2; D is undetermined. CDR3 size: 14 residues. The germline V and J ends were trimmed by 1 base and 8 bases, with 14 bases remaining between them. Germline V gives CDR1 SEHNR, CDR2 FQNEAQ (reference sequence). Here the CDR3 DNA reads TGTGCCAGCAGCTTAGGGGCCTTTTTGGAAGGCTACACCTTC. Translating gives CASSLGAFLEGYTF.

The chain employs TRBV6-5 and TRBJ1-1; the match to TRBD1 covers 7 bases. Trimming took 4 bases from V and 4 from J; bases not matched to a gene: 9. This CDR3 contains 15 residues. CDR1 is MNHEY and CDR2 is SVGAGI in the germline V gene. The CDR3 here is CASSLSQGRGTEAFF. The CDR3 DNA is TGTGCCAGCAGTTTATCACAGGGGAGGGGCACTGAAGCTTTCTTT.

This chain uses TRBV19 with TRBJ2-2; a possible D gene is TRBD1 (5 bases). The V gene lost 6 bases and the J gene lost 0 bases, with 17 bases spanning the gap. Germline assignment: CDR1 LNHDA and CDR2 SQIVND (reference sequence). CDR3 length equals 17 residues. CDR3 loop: CASSRGFDSANTGELFF. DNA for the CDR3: TGTGCCAGTAGCCGAGGTTTTGACAGCGCGAACACCGGGGAGCTGTTTTTT.

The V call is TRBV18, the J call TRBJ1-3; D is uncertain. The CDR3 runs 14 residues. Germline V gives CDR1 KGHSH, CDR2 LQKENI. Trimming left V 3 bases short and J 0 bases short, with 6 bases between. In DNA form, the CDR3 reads TGTGCCAGCTCACCGGGTAACTCTGGAAACACCATATATTTT. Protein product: CASSPGNSGNTIYF. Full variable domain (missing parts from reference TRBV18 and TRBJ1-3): NAGVMQNPRHLVRRRGQEARLRCSPMKGHSHVYWYRQLPEEGLKFMVYLQKENIIDESGMPKERFSAEFPKEGPSILRIQQVVRGDSAAYFCASSPGNSGNTIYFGEGSWLTVV.

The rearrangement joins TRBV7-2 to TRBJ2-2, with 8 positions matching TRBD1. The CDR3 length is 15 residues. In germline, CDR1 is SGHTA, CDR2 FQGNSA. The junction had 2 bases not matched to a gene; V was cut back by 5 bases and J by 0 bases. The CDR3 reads CASSPDRANTGELFF. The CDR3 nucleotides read TGTGCCAGCAGCCCGGACAGGGCGAACACCGGGGAGCTGTTTTTT.

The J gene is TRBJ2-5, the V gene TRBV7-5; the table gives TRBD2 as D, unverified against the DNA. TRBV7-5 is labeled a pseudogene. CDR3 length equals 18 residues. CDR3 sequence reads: CARSPRRVRAGVGETQYF. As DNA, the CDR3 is TGTGCCAGAAGCCCTAGGAGGGTCCGCGCGGGGGTTGGAGAGACCCAGTACTTC.

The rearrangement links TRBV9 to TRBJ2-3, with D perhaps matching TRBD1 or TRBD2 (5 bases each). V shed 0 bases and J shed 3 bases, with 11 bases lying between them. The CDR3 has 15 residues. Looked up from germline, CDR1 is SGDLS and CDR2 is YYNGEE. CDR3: CASSVEGRQTDTQYF. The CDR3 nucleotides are TGTGCCAGCAGCGTAGAGGGGAGACAGACAGATACGCAGTATTTT.

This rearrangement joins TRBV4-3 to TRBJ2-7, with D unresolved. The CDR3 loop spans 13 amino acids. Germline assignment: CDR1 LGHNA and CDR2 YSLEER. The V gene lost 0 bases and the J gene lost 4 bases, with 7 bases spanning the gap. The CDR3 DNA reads TGCGCCAGCAGCCAAGATGTCGGGTACGAGCAGTACTTC. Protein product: CASSQDVGYEQYF.

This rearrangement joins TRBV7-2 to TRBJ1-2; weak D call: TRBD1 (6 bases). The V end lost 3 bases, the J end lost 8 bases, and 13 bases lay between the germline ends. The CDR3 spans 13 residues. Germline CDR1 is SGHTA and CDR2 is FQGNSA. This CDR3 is CASSLGGQLGYTF. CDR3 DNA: TGTGCCAGCAGCTTGGGGGGGCAGTTAGGCTACACCTTC.

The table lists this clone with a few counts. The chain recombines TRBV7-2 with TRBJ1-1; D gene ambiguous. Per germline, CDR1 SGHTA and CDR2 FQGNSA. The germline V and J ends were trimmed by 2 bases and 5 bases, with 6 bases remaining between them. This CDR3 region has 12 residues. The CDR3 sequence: CASSLRGTEAFF. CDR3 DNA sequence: TGTGCCAGCAGCTTACGGGGAACTGAAGCTTTCTTT.

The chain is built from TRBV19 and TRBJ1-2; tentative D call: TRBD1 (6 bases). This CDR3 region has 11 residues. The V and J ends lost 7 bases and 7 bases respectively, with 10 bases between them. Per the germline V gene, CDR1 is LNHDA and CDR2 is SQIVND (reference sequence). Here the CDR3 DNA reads TGTGCCAGTATGGGGGGCCTTGGCTACACCTTC. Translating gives CASMGGLGYTF.

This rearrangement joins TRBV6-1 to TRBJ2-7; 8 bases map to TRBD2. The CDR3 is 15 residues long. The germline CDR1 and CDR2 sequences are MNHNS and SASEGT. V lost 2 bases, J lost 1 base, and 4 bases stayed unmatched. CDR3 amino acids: CASSERVAGSYEQYF. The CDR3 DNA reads TGTGCCAGCAGTGAAAGAGTAGCGGGGTCCTACGAGCAGTACTTC.

CDR3 amino acids: CASRRTGDSPLHF. CDR3 DNA sequence: TGTGCCAGCAGGCGTACAGGGGATTCACCCCTCCACTTT. This rearrangement joins TRBV6-5 to TRBJ1-6; 7 positions match TRBD1. Losses at the gene ends were 6 bases for V and 8 bases for J; bases not matched to a gene: 4. This CDR3 is 13 amino acids long. Germline V gene sequence: CDR1 MNHEY, CDR2 SVGAGI.